These 24 T cell receptor beta chains share one sample of origin, sequenced in a study of identical twins (dated by TCRdb to 2015 to 2016). The method was 5' RACE. Sequencer: Illumina HiSeq 2000. The public reads were quality trimmed at Q25 with fastp and then assembled into clones with MiXCR by TCRdb, keeping productive beta chains. Each CDR3 protein appears once, grouped with its most common genes and DNA. The table for this sample lists about 280,000 distinct CDR3 sequences; around 8.8% of them were counted only once. Roughly 2.1% of the sample comes from the top ten. In addition, the sample was reused for a study of yellow fever vaccine responses in identical twins.

Sequencing was carried out using memory (CD45RO+) T cells sorted from blood. In light of the paper, this sample's cell subset or site label describes: CD45RO+ enriched T cells. These receptors all stem from a woman younger than 30 in good health.

This chain connects TRBV7-6 to TRBJ2-1, with 7 bases that match TRBD2. V lost 6 bases to trimming and J lost 2 bases; unmatched junction nucleotides: 13. The CDR3 totals 17 residues. Germline V gene lookup returns CDR1 SGHVS and CDR2 FNYEAQ. The CDR3 coding sequence is TGTGCCAGCAGTCCGACGGGGGGTAGATTCACCTACAATGAGCAGTTCTTC. Translated, it gives CASSPTGGRFTYNEQFF.

In this sample, this clonotype turned up a few times. The chain is built from TRBV6-5 and TRBJ2-2; 7 nucleotides agree with TRBD1. V was clipped by 0 bases and J by 2 bases; unmatched bases: 3. The CDR3 loop spans 16 amino acids. CDR1 is MNHEY and CDR2 is SVGAGI in the germline V gene. The CDR3 DNA is TGTGCCAGCAGTTACTCTGGGACAGTTAACACCGGGGAGCTGTTTTTT. It codes for CASSYSGTVNTGELFF.

This clonotype appeared many times. The chain recombines TRBV6-4 with TRBJ2-3; D gene ambiguous. This CDR3 is 14 amino acids long. Germline V gene lookup returns CDR1 MRHNA and CDR2 SNTAGT. V gave up 1 base and J gave up 1 base, with 6 bases separating them. The CDR3 region has the DNA TGTGCCAGCAGTGACTTCGGAGGCACAGATACGCAGTATTTT. Protein sequence: CASSDFGGTDTQYF.

This clonotype was counted many times. This chain uses TRBV12-3 or TRBV12-4 with TRBJ2-5, with 9 bases identical to TRBD1. This CDR3 has 17 residues. V dropped 4 bases and J dropped 0; count of bases not matched to a gene: 9. CDR3 in DNA: TGTGCCAGCAGTTCAGCCGGGACAGGGTTTCACCAAGAGACCCAGTACTTC. Its translation is CASSSAGTGFHQETQYF.

This clonotype was counted between two and nine times. The chain has TRBV7-3 and TRBJ2-1, with TRBD2 identical over 11 bases. Losses at the gene ends were 5 bases for V and 10 bases for J; bases not matched to a gene: 13. The CDR3 contains 16 residues. The germline CDR1 and CDR2 sequences are SGHTA and FQGTGA. The CDR3 spells CASSASPSGRWNEQFF. DNA for the CDR3: TGTGCCAGCAGCGCATCCCCTAGCGGGAGGTGGAACGAGCAGTTCTTC.

Only a few counts were recorded for this clonotype. V gene TRBV28 combines with J gene TRBJ2-7, with 13 nucleotides matching TRBD2. V shed 3 bases, J shed 0 bases, and the junction held 2 bases outside the gene matches. This CDR3 has 16 amino acids. Germline V gene sequence: CDR1 MDHEN, CDR2 SYDVKM. CDR3: CASSFRTSGGSYEQYF. Here the CDR3 DNA reads TGTGCCAGCAGTTTCCGGACTAGCGGGGGCTCCTACGAGCAGTACTTC.

This clonotype came up a few times. The chain joins TRBV6-1 to TRBJ2-1; no firm D call. The V end was cut by 2 bases, the J end by 5 bases, with 4 bases between. Germline V gives CDR1 MNHNS, CDR2 SASEGT. There are 12 residues in the CDR3. CDR3: CASSEFDNEQFF. The CDR3 nucleotides read TGTGCCAGCAGTGAATTTGACAATGAGCAGTTCTTC.

The gene calls are TRBV5-1 and TRBJ1-4; TRBD1 matches 7 bases. The junction had 15 bases not matched to a gene; V was cut back by 2 bases and J by 8 bases. The germline CDR1 and CDR2 sequences are SGHRS and YFSETQ. The CDR3 consists of 17 residues. CDR3 sequence (DNA): TGCGCCAGCAGCTTAAAAAGCGGGACAGTTAATATCGAAAAACTGTTTTTT. Amino acid sequence: CASSLKSGTVNIEKLFF.

The chain links TRBV11-3 to TRBJ2-7, with a weak D call TRBD1 (6 bases). Germline V CDR1 and CDR2: SGHNT, YENEEA. Deletions cut 1 base from V and 5 bases from J, with 15 bases between. The length of the CDR3 is 15 residues. CDR3 protein: CASSLAGGRADEQYF. The DNA for the CDR3 is TGTGCCAGCAGCTTAGCTGGGGGCCGAGCTGACGAGCAGTACTTC. Variable domain in full (rest from reference TRBV11-3 and TRBJ2-7): EAGVVQSPRYKIIEKKQPVAFWCNPISGHNTLYWYLQNLGQGPELLIRYENEEAVDDSQLPKDRFSAERLKGVDSTLKIQPAELGDSAVYLCASSLAGGRADEQYFGPGTRLTVT.

The rearrangement joins TRBV28 to TRBJ2-7; D remains ambiguous. Deletions cut 5 bases from V and 2 bases from J, with 10 bases between. The germline V gene has CDR1 MDHEN and CDR2 SYDVKM. The CDR3 loop spans 13 amino acids. CDR3 coding DNA: TGTGCCAGCAGTGCCTGGACCCCCTACGAGCAGTACGTC. It translates to CASSAWTPYEQYV.

The chain carries TRBV25-1 and TRBJ2-1, with D unclear. The CDR3 loop spans 12 amino acids. Looked up from germline, CDR1 is MGHDK and CDR2 is SYGVNS. Trimming left V 3 bases short and J 7 bases short, with 7 bases between. This chain's CDR3 is CASSDRWNEQFF. For the CDR3, the DNA is TGTGCCAGCAGTGACCGGTGGAATGAGCAGTTCTTC.

This clonotype has a count of ten or more. The rearrangement uses TRBV5-1 and TRBJ1-1, with D unresolved. This CDR3 has 16 residues. Germline CDR1 reads SGHRS; CDR2 reads YFSETQ. The V end was cut by 1 base, the J end by 4 bases, with 17 bases between. The CDR3 protein is CASSLSGVVDGTEAFF. The DNA for the CDR3 is TGCGCCAGCAGCTTGAGCGGGGTAGTCGATGGCACTGAAGCTTTCTTT.

This clonotype was seen a handful of times. This chain uses TRBV18 with TRBJ2-7; unclear D gene. Deletions cut 2 bases from V and 0 bases from J, with 14 bases between. Germline lookup yields CDR1 KGHSH and CDR2 LQKENI. The CDR3 contains 16 residues. Here the CDR3 reads CASSPGGWRGSYEQYF. Here the CDR3 DNA reads TGTGCCAGCTCACCAGGTGGTTGGCGAGGCTCCTACGAGCAGTACTTC.

The chain uses TRBV5-1 and TRBJ2-7, with D perhaps matching TRBD1 (5 bases). The CDR3 extends over 16 amino acids. CDR1 is SGHRS and CDR2 is YFSETQ in the germline V gene. V lost 4 bases to trimming and J lost 0 bases, with 17 bases between them. CDR3 amino acids: CASSVGGASSSYEQYF. The DNA for the CDR3 is TGCGCCAGCAGCGTTGGTGGGGCTTCGAGCTCCTACGAGCAGTACTTC.

This clonotype has a count of ten or more. V and J are TRBV28 and TRBJ2-7; D gene unclear. This CDR3 region has 14 residues. Germline-derived CDR1 and CDR2 are MDHEN and SYDVKM. V dropped 5 bases and J dropped 0 bases, with 11 bases sitting between them. The CDR3 region is CASSPRKASYEQYF. The CDR3 DNA is TGTGCCAGCAGTCCACGGAAGGCCTCCTACGAGCAGTACTTC.

This clonotype was found a few times. CDR3 residues: CASSRRYYEQYF. For the CDR3, the DNA is TGTGCCAGCAGCCGCAGATACTACGAGCAGTACTTC. The J gene is TRBJ2-7, the V gene TRBV28; D call uncertain. CDR1 is MDHEN, CDR2 SYDVKM, per germline. The CDR3 contains 12 residues. V was clipped by 6 bases and J by 3 bases, with 9 bases between them.

The chain recombines TRBV4-2 with TRBJ1-5; D is ambiguous. Germline lookup yields CDR1 LGHNA and CDR2 YNFKEQ. Trimming cost V 6 bases and J 5 bases, with 14 bases left between them. CDR3 length equals 14 residues. The CDR3: CASSPSGGYQPQHF. The DNA of the CDR3 is TGTGCCAGCAGTCCCTCTGGAGGGTATCAGCCCCAGCATTTT.

V usage is TRBV28 and J usage is TRBJ2-1; perhaps D is TRBD1 or TRBD2 (5 bases each). Trimming removed 8 bases from V and 11 bases from J, with 7 bases in between. Germline V gene data show CDR1 as MDHEN and CDR2 as SYDVKM. The CDR3 loop spans 9 amino acids. The CDR3 loop is CASGTKQFF. The CDR3 DNA follows: TGTGCCAGCGGGACCAAGCAGTTCTTC. Together with reference TRBV28 and TRBJ2-1, the CDR3 gives the full variable domain: DVKVTQSSRYLVKRTGEKVFLECVQDMDHENMFWYRQDPGLGLRLIYFSYDVKMKEKGDIPEGYSVSREKKERFSLILESASTNQTSMYLCASGTKQFFGPGTRLTVL.

This clonotype was seen more than once but under ten times. This chain joins TRBV3-1 and TRBJ2-1; D may be TRBD1 or TRBD2 (6 bases each). Trimming took 1 base from V and 2 from J, leaving 12 bases between them. The length of the CDR3 is 16 residues. Germline V gene sequence: CDR1 LGHDT, CDR2 YNNKEL (reference sequence). CDR3 DNA: TGTGCCAGCAGCCAAGTATGGGGGGCGACCTACAATGAGCAGTTCTTC. Translated, it gives CASSQVWGATYNEQFF.

This clonotype was observed many times. V usage is TRBV20-1 and J usage is TRBJ2-7, with TRBD2 identical over 8 bases. This CDR3 spans 14 amino acids. Trimming cost V 1 base and J 3 bases; bases outside gene matches: 5. The germline CDR1 and CDR2 sequences are DFQATT and SNEGSKA (reference sequence). In DNA, the CDR3 is TGCAGTGCTAGAGTGGGTAGCGGGGACTACGAGCAGTACTTC. The encoded protein is CSARVGSGDYEQYF.

This clonotype was seen ten or more times. J is TRBJ1-1 and V is TRBV10-3, with 7 bases matching TRBD1. Germline values: CDR1 ENHRY, CDR2 SYGVKD. Trimming removed 5 bases from V and 3 bases from J; junction bases left unmatched: 3. The CDR3 has 13 amino acids. The CDR3 here is CAISKDRDTEAFF. As DNA, the CDR3 is TGTGCCATCAGTAAAGACAGGGACACTGAAGCTTTCTTT.

In its sample, this clonotype was seen many times. The rearrangement uses TRBV5-1 and TRBJ2-1, with a possible D match to TRBD2 (6 bases). Germline V gene lookup returns CDR1 SGHRS and CDR2 YFSETQ. This CDR3 is built from 15 residues. Trimming stripped 5 bases from V and 0 bases from J, with 12 bases between. This CDR3 reads CASRRDPVSYNEQFF. The CDR3 DNA follows: TGCGCCAGCAGGCGGGACCCTGTCTCCTACAATGAGCAGTTCTTC.

There are a few counts of this clonotype. This chain uses TRBV19 with TRBJ2-2, with D possibly TRBD1 on 5 matching bases. V was cut by 5 bases and J by 5 bases, with 18 bases left in between. The CDR3 contains 16 residues. Germline loops: CDR1 LNHDA, CDR2 SQIVND (reference sequence). The CDR3 nucleotides are TGTGCCAGTAGTTCCTGGACAAGGTTTTTAACCGGGGAGCTGTTTTTT. Its translation: CASSSWTRFLTGELFF.

The chain is built from TRBV7-9 and TRBJ2-2; D perhaps matches TRBD2 (5 bases). There are 17 residues in the CDR3. The V gene's germline CDR1 is SEHNR and CDR2 FQNEAQ (reference sequence). V was trimmed by 0 bases and J by 1 base, leaving 12 bases between them. The CDR3 loop reads CASSLARLALNTGELFF. As DNA, the CDR3 is TGTGCCAGCAGCTTAGCGCGGCTAGCCTTGAACACCGGGGAGCTGTTTTTT. Based on the CDR3 plus reference TRBV7-9 and TRBJ2-2, the full variable domain is DTGVSQNPRHKITKRGQNVTFRCDPISEHNRLYWYRQTLGQGPEFLTYFQNEAQLEKSRLLSDRFSAERPKGSFSTLEIQRTEQGDSAMYLCASSLARLALNTGELFFGEGSRLTVL.